This TCR beta chain was obtained from a study of blood T cell repertoires in COVID-19. Study at large: Collection of acute and convalescent COVID-19 samples took place in the United States, Italy and Spain. PBMCs, B-cell-depleted T cells, or T cells provided the cDNA or gDNA that made up the material.

In the original workflow: Amplifying reference gene primers gave estimates of nucleated cell counts. Here immunoSEQ multiplex PCR was the method, and the copy in TCRdb shows in-frame clones only, minus some. V and J calls and clone size are as listed in that table; D and trimming were resolved from the DNA. The table shows 100,000 or so clones, with roughly nine tenths occurring only once. Trimming cost V 5 bases and J 5 bases, with 10 bases left between them. This CDR3 is 12 amino acids long. In germline, CDR1 is MNHNY, CDR2 SVGAGI (reference sequence). The receptor's source is a man in his sixties with acute or convalescent COVID-19. The specimen sequenced was peripheral blood. The chain carries TRBV6-6 and TRBJ2-7; TRBD2 is a possible D gene (5 bases). This chain's CDR3 is CASSQRGHEQYF. For the CDR3, the DNA is TGTGCCAGCAGTCAACGGGGTCACGAGCAGTACTTC.